A single T cell receptor (beta chain) is shown here with its context. The data originate from a study of technical replicates of blood from several donors. This table comes from immunoSEQ multiplex PCR, and its TCRdb copy is limited to in-frame clones, with some not included. The sample yields more than 90,000 clones, approximately 95% seen once. The CDR3 extends over 13 amino acids. Deletions cut 0 bases from V and 5 bases from J, with 10 bases between. CDR1 and CDR2 from the germline V gene are GTSNPN and SVGIG (reference sequence). The chain couples TRBV30 to TRBJ1-1; D is unresolved. The TCR sequence derives from a human donor in good health. Sequencing was done on a sample of T cells isolated from PBMCs. CDR3 sequence: CAWSVQVGTEAFF. The CDR3 coding sequence is TGTGCCTGGAGTGTTCAGGTTGGAACTGAAGCTTTCTTT.